The clone carrying this TCR beta chain was detected ten times or more. Its antigen is unidentified. These data originate in a study of early T cells in non-severe SARS-CoV-2 infection. At the level of the study: The study sequenced bulk RNA from unsorted whole blood, with chains unpaired. Study-wide points: VDJdb matches were skewed toward anti-spike CD8 T cell responses.

In germline, CDR1 is SEHNR, CDR2 FQNEAQ (reference sequence). This CDR3 has 14 residues. Trimming removed 5 bases at V and 12 bases at J, with 19 bases between. The TCR library protocol attached unique molecular identifiers to the individual cDNA molecules. In TCRdb, the 5' RACE reads were re-called with MiXCR into one record per CDR3 protein. The repertoire consists of 30,000 to 40,000 distinct CDR3 sequences, with 3.5% to 5% occurring once and the leading ten covering roughly 17%. The chain is built from TRBV7-9 and TRBJ1-4; tentative D call: TRBD1 (5 bases). The sequenced material came from whole blood. This clonotype was sampled from an adult who was a healthcare worker with PCR-confirmed SARS-CoV-2 infection or an uninfected control (not recorded which). The CDR3 DNA is TGTGCCAGCAGCCGCCCGACCCGGGGCTGGCAACTGTTTTTT. Amino acid sequence: CASSRPTRGWQLFF. The variable domain in full, with the rest retrieved from reference TRBV7-9 and TRBJ1-4, is DTGVSQNPRHKITKRGQNVTFRCDPISEHNRLYWYRQTLGQGPEFLTYFQNEAQLEKSRLLSDRFSAERPKGSFSTLEIQRTEQGDSAMYLCASSRPTRGWQLFFGSGTQLSVL.